The 20 T cell receptor beta chains reported below all come from one sample, sequenced in a study of T cell responses to AZD1222 COVID-19 vaccine. Data came from immunoSEQ multiplex PCR; TCRdb stores just in-frame clones and leaves some out. The sample lists more than 110,000 clones, roughly 89% occurring once. The material sequenced was peripheral blood, taken on day 0 of AZD1222 vaccination. Receptors were obtained from an adult in good health.

The chain is built from TRBV7-9 and TRBJ2-7, with 9 bases lining up with TRBD1. CDR1 and CDR2 (germline): SEHNR, FQNEAQ (reference sequence). After removal of 4 bases from V and 3 bases from J, the junction contained 7 bases not matched to a gene. CDR3 length: 15 amino acids. Here the CDR3 reads CASSSTGGWNYEQYF. CDR3 DNA: TGTGCCAGCAGCTCGACAGGGGGTTGGAACTACGAGCAGTACTTC.

The rearrangement uses TRBV27 and TRBJ2-1, with D maybe TRBD2 (6 bases). Trimming took off 3 bases at V and 14 bases at J, with 17 bases between the two ends. The CDR3 is 13 amino acids. CDR1 and CDR2 from the germline V gene are MNHEY and SMNVEV (reference sequence). CDR3 region: CASSLRGTPFKFF. CDR3 coding DNA: TGTGCCAGCAGTTTGCGGGGTACCCCCTTTAAGTTCTTC.

The chain uses TRBV6-5 and TRBJ2-5; a possible D gene is TRBD2 (6 bases). CDR1 and CDR2 from the germline V gene are MNHEY and SVGAGI. The CDR3 is 16 residues long. Trimming cost V 2 bases and J 3 bases, with 16 bases left between them. This chain's CDR3 is CASSYPPRDFEETQYF. CDR3 nucleotides: TGTGCCAGCAGTTACCCCCCCCGGGACTTTGAAGAGACCCAGTACTTC.

This sequence joins TRBV10-3 and TRBJ2-1; 11 bases are shared with TRBD2. Trimming took 3 bases from V and 4 from J; bases not matched to a gene: 5. From germline, CDR1 is ENHRY and CDR2 SYGVKD. CDR3 length: 16 residues. Here the CDR3 DNA reads TGTGCCATCAGTGATCCGGGACTAGCGGCATACAATGAGCAGTTCTTC. Translating gives CAISDPGLAAYNEQFF.

This clone was counted once. This sequence joins TRBV21-1 and TRBJ2-1; the table's D call of TRBD2 was not tested on the DNA. TRBV21-1 is noted as a pseudogene. This CDR3 has 16 amino acids. The CDR3 is CASSKVWGGSISEQFF. Here the CDR3 DNA reads TGTGCCAGCAGCAAAGTTTGGGGCGGGAGTATCAGTGAGCAGTTCTTC.

The rearrangement links TRBV27 to TRBJ2-3; 12 nucleotides align to TRBD2. Germline assignment: CDR1 MNHEY and CDR2 SMNVEV (reference sequence). CDR3 length: 15 amino acids. Germline trimming cut 4 bases from V and 3 bases from J; bases unmatched to any gene: 2. CDR3 coding DNA: TGTGCCAGCAGTTCGGGGACTAGCGGGACAGATACGCAGTATTTT. Translating gives CASSSGTSGTDTQYF.

The V gene is TRBV5-1, the J gene TRBJ1-1, with 7 bases that match TRBD1. The V and J ends lost 0 bases and 1 base, in that order; junction bases with no gene match: 3. The CDR3 runs 15 residues. Germline loops: CDR1 SGHRS, CDR2 YFSETQ. This CDR3 is CASSLAGQTNTEAFF. The CDR3 region has the DNA TGCGCCAGCAGCTTGGCGGGACAGACGAACACTGAAGCTTTCTTT.

The V gene is TRBV5-1, the J gene TRBJ1-2; D not resolved. The V end lost 0 bases, the J end lost 2 bases, and 11 bases lay between the germline ends. This CDR3 is 15 amino acids long. The V gene's germline CDR1 is SGHRS and CDR2 YFSETQ. The CDR3 sequence is CASSLAGGQNYGYTF. The CDR3 DNA follows: TGCGCCAGCAGCTTGGCCGGAGGTCAAAACTATGGCTACACCTTC.

This clone appeared once. This sample also contains other DNA sequences that code for the same CDR3. The chain couples TRBV7-9 to TRBJ1-1; unclear D gene. The CDR3 is made up of 14 amino acids. The germline V gene has CDR1 SEHNR and CDR2 FQNEAQ (reference sequence). V lost 1 base and J lost 2, with 8 bases in between. The CDR3 DNA is TGTGCCAGCAGCTTAGGAACCCCTAACACTGAAGCTTTCTTT. Its protein is CASSLGTPNTEAFF.

This sequence joins TRBV7-2 and TRBJ1-6; D may be TRBD1 (5 bases). The germline CDR1 and CDR2 sequences are SGHTA and FQGNSA. This CDR3 comprises 18 residues. Trimming removed 1 base from V and 0 bases from J, with 13 bases in between. The CDR3 here is CASSLVGTQSSYNSPLHF. The CDR3 DNA reads as TGTGCCAGCAGCTTAGTCGGGACTCAGAGCTCCTATAATTCACCCCTCCACTTT.

The gene calls are TRBV6-5 and TRBJ2-7; 7 bases are a match to TRBD2. There are 13 residues in the CDR3. Per the germline V gene, CDR1 is MNHEY and CDR2 is SVGAGI. V shed 4 bases, J shed 6 bases, and the junction held 6 bases outside the gene matches. The CDR3: CASSFRGEGEQYF. CDR3 DNA sequence: TGTGCCAGCAGTTTTCGGGGGGAGGGCGAGCAGTACTTC.

The V gene is TRBV5-4, the J gene TRBJ2-5, with D possibly matching TRBD1 (5 bases). In germline, CDR1 is SGHNT, CDR2 YYREEE (reference sequence). This CDR3 is built from 15 residues. V lost 4 bases, J lost 4 bases, and 17 bases lay in between. In nucleotides, the CDR3 is TGTGCCAGCAGCCCACCAAGGGGTTCGGCAGAGACCCAGTACTTC. Its protein is CASSPPRGSAETQYF.

The chain uses TRBV6-1 and TRBJ1-5; D is uncertain. Looked up from germline, CDR1 is MNHNS and CDR2 is SASEGT. The germline V and J ends were trimmed by 2 bases and 9 bases, with 14 bases remaining between them. This CDR3 comprises 14 residues. In DNA, the CDR3 is TGTGCCAGCAGTGAACAGGATGCAAGAGGGCCCCAGCATTTT. This sequence encodes CASSEQDARGPQHF.

J is TRBJ2-7 and V is TRBV5-1; TRBD2 matches 7 bases. The CDR3 sequence is 15 residues long. V shed 3 bases and J 2 bases; nucleotides not matched to a gene: 8. Germline V lookup: CDR1 SGHRS, CDR2 YFSETQ. The CDR3 sequence is CASSSGGSQPYEQYF. In DNA, the CDR3 is TGCGCCAGCAGCTCAGGCGGGAGCCAACCCTACGAGCAGTACTTC.

The chain is built from TRBV12-3 or TRBV12-4 and TRBJ1-2; 10 bases match TRBD1. The CDR3 is 13 amino acids. J was trimmed by 6 bases and V by 6 bases; bases with no gene match: 4. CDR3 residues: CASSSDRGHGYTF. CDR3 DNA sequence: TGTGCCAGCAGCTCAGACAGGGGGCATGGCTACACCTTC.

Here the CDR3 reads CASSLEQGYETQYF. CDR3 nucleotide sequence: TGTGCCAGCAGCTTAGAACAGGGGTACGAGACCCAGTACTTC. The rearrangement uses TRBV7-9 and TRBJ2-5; 7 positions agree with TRBD1. V dropped 1 base and J dropped 5; count of bases not matched to a gene: 4. CDR1 and CDR2 from the germline V gene are SEHNR and FQNEAQ (reference sequence). The CDR3 has 14 residues.

The chain recombines TRBV6-6 with TRBJ1-6; 10 nucleotides match TRBD1. Germline trimming cut 2 bases from V and 9 bases from J; bases unmatched to any gene: 7. CDR3 length: 16 amino acids. The V gene's germline CDR1 is MNHNY and CDR2 SVGAGI (reference sequence). The CDR3 here is CASSYDGTGVTSPLHF. The CDR3 coding sequence is TGTGCCAGCAGTTACGACGGGACAGGGGTTACTTCACCCCTCCACTTT.

The chain links TRBV10-3 to TRBJ1-2; 7 bases agree with TRBD1. The CDR3 totals 16 residues. V shed 1 base and J 6 bases; nucleotides not matched to a gene: 11. Germline V CDR1 and CDR2: ENHRY, SYGVKD. CDR3 sequence: CAISEFDREGRNGYTF. The CDR3 DNA is TGTGCCATCAGTGAGTTCGACAGGGAGGGACGTAATGGCTACACCTTC.

The rearrangement links TRBV14 to TRBJ2-7, with D perhaps being TRBD1 or TRBD2 (5 bases each). The germline V gene has CDR1 SGHDN and CDR2 FVKESK. The CDR3 is made up of 14 amino acids. Trimming cost V 0 bases and J 6 bases, with 12 bases left between them. The CDR3 DNA reads TGTGCCAGCAGCCAAGAACGGGGCTGGAGCGAGCAGTACTTC. Its translation: CASSQERGWSEQYF.

V and J are TRBV28 and TRBJ1-6; no clear D gene. The CDR3 has 13 amino acids. V was shortened by 8 bases and J by 8 bases, with 13 bases between the two germline ends. CDR1 is MDHEN and CDR2 is SYDVKM in the germline V gene. CDR3 sequence reads: CASRRGWDSPLHF. The CDR3 nucleotides are TGTGCCAGCCGGCGAGGTTGGGATTCACCCCTCCACTTT.